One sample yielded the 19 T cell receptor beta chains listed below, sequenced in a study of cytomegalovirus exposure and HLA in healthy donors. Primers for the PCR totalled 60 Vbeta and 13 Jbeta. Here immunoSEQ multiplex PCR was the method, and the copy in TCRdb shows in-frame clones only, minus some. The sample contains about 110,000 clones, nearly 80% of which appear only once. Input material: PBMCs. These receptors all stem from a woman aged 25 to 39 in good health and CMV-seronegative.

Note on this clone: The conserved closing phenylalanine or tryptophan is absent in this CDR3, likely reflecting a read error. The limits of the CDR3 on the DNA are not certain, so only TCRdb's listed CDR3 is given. CDR3 sequence: CASSQDVRGLPSI. This rearrangement joins TRBV14 to TRBJ1-1; the table assigns TRBD1, which was not confirmed against the DNA. The germline CDR1 and CDR2 sequences are SGHDN and FVKESK. The CDR3 adds up to 13 amino acids, both ends counted.

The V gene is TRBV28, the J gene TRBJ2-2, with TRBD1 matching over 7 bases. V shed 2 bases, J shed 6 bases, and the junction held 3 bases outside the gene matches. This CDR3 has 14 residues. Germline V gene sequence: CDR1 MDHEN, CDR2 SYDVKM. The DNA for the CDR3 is TGTGCCAGCAGTTTAACAGGGGCGGCCGGGGAGCTGTTTTTT. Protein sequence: CASSLTGAAGELFF.

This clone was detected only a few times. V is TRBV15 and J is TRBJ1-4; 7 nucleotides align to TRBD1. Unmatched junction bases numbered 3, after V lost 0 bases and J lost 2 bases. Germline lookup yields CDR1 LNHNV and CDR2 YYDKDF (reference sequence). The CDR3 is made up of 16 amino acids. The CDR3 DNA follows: TGTGCCACCAGCAGAGATAAGGGACAGACTAATGAAAAACTGTTTTTT. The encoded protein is CATSRDKGQTNEKLFF.

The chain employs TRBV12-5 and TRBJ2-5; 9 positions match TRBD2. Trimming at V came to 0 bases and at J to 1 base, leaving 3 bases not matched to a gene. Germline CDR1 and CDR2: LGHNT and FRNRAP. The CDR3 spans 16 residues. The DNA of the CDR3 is TGTGCTAGTGGTTTGGTGCTAGCGGGACCCCAAGAGACCCAGTACTTC. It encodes CASGLVLAGPQETQYF.

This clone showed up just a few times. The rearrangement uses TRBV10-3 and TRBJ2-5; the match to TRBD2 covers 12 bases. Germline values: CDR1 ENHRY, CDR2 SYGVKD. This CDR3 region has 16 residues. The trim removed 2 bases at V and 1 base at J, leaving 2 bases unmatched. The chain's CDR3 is CAISEPGLAGQETQYF. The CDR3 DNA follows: TGTGCCATCAGTGAGCCGGGACTAGCGGGCCAAGAGACCCAGTACTTC.

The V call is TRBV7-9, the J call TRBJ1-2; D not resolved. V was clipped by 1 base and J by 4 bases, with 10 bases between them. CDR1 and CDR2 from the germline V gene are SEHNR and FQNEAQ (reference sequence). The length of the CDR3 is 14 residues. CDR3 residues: CASSLVGVGYGYTF. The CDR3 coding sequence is TGTGCCAGCAGCTTAGTCGGGGTCGGCTATGGCTACACCTTC.

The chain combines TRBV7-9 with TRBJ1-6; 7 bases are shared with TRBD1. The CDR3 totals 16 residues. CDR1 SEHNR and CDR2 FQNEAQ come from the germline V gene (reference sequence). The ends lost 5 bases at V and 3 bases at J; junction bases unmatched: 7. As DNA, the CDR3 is TGTGCCAGCAGCAAGGGACAGCTTAACTATAATTCACCCCTCCACTTT. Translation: CASSKGQLNYNSPLHF.

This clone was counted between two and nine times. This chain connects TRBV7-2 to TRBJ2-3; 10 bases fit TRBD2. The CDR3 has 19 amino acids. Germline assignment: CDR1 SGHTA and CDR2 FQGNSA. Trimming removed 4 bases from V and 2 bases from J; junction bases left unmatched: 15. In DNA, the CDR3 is TGTGCCAGCAGCTCCCGGCCGAGCGGGGGGGCAATCCCCACAGATACGCAGTATTTT. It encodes CASSSRPSGGAIPTDTQYF.

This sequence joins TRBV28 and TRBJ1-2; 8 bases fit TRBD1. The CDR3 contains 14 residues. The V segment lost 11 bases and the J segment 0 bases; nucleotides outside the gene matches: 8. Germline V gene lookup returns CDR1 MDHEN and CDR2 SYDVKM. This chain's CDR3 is CAGNTGGANYGYTF. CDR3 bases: TGTGCCGGCAATACAGGGGGAGCTAACTATGGCTACACCTTC.

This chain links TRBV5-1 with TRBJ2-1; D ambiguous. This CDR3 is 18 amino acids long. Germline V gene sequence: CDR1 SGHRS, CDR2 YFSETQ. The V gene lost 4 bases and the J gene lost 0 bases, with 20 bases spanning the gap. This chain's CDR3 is CASSPVARSANSYNEQFF. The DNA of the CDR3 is TGCGCCAGCAGCCCTGTAGCAAGGTCAGCGAACTCCTACAATGAGCAGTTCTTC.

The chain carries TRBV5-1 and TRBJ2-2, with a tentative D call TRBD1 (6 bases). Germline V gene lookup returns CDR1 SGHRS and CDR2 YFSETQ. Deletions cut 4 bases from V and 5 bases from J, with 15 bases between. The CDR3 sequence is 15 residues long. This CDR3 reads CASSHQAGETGELFF. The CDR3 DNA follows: TGCGCCAGCAGCCATCAGGCAGGGGAAACCGGGGAGCTGTTTTTT. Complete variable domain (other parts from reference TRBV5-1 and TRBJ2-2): KAGVTQTPRYLIKTRGQQVTLSCSPISGHRSVSWYQQTPGQGLQFLFEYFSETQRNKGNFPGRFSGRQFSNSRSEMNVSTLELGDSALYLCASSHQAGETGELFFGEGSRLTVL.

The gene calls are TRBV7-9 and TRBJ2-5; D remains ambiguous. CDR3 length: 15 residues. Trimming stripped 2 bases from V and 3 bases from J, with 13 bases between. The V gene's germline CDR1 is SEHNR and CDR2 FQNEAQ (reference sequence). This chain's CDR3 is CASSLFLVTEETQYF. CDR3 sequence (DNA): TGTGCCAGCAGCTTATTCTTAGTAACCGAAGAGACCCAGTACTTC.

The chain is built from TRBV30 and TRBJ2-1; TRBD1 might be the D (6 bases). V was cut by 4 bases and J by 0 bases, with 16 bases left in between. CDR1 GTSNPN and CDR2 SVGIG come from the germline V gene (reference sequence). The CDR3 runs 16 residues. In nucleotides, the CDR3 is TGTGCCTGGAACCCAATGACAGGCAGCTCCTACAATGAGCAGTTCTTC. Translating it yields CAWNPMTGSSYNEQFF.

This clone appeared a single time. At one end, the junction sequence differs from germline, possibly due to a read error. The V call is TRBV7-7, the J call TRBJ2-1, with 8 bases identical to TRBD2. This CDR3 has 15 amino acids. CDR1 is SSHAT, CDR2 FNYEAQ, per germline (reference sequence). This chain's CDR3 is CASSQRLSGNNEQFF. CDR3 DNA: TGTGCTAGCAGCCAAAGGCTTAGCGGGAATAATGAGCAGTTCTTC.

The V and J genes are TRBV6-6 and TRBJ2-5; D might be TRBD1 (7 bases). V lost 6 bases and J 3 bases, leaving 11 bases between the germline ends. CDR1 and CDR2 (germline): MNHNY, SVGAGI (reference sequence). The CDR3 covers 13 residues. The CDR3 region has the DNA TGTGCCAGCAGGCGGGACAGTAAAGAGACCCAGTACTTC. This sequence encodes CASRRDSKETQYF.

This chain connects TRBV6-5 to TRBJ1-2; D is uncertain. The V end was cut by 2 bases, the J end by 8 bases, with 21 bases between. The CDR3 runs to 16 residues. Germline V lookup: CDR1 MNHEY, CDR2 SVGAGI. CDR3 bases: TGTGCCAGCAGTTACGGTTTAAGAGACGCGGTGGAAGGCTACACCTTC. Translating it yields CASSYGLRDAVEGYTF.

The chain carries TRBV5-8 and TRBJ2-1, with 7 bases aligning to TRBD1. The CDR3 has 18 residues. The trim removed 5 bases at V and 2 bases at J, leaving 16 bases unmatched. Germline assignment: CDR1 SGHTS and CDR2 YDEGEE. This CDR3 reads CASRKRGPRGNTYNEQFF. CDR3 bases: TGTGCCAGCAGGAAGAGAGGACCCAGGGGGAACACCTACAATGAGCAGTTCTTC.

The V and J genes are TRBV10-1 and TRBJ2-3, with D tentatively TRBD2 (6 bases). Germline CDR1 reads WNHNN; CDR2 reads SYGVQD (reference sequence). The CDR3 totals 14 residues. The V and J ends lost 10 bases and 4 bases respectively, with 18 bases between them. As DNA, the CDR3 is TGCGCCAAACGGACTATCCGGTTTCCAGATACGCAGTATTTT. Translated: CAKRTIRFPDTQYF.

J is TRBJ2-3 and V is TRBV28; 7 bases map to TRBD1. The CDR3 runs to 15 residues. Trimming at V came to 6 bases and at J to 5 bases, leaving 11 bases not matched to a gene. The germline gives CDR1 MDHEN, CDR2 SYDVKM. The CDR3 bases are TGTGCCAGCAGGGGACCGGGACAGCGAGGAGATACGCAGTATTTT. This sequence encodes CASRGPGQRGDTQYF.